These T cell receptor beta chains were read from a single sample in a study of metastatic and nonmetastatic thyroid tumors. TCRdb used MiXCR to call clones anew from the PCR reads. This table holds around 22,000 clones, roughly 18% found once. The sample was blood. The receptors originated from a male donor with papillary thyroid cancer or a benign thyroid nodule (not recorded which). Some clones in this sample may be carry-over from other donors' samples. Each CDR3 is given with its conserved first and last residue. The D gene is left open where the match is weak. Expanded clones are given a class, and other clones once, few, many or no size at all.

many | TRBJ2-7 | TRBD2 | TRBV27 | TGTGCCAGCAGTTCCCGCGGGGGAATTTCCTACGAGCAGTACTTC | CASSSRGGISYEQYF
many | TRBJ2-5 | . | TRBV20-1 | TGCAGTGCTAGAGAATCAGGGCTAAAGACCCAGTACTTC | CSARESGLKTQYF
many | TRBJ2-2 | . | TRBV9 | TGTGCCAGCAGCGGTAACACCGGGGAGCTGTTTTTT | CASSGNTGELFF
medium-sized | TRBJ2-3 | TRBD2 | TRBV28 | TGTGCCAGCAGCTCCGGACTAGCGGGACCCACAGATACGCAGTATTTT | CASSSGLAGPTDTQYF
few | TRBJ1-2 | TRBD1 | TRBV6-6 | TGTGCCAGCAGTTACGGGACAGGGGCGGCTGGCTACACCTTC | CASSYGTGAAGYTF
. | TRBJ1-5 | . | TRBV20-1 | TGCAGTGCTAGCCGAACAGGGAACTCTTTTCAGCCCCAGCATTTT | CSASRTGNSFQPQHF
. | TRBJ2-3 | TRBD1 | TRBV7-6 | TGTGCCAGCAGCTTCCGGGACAGGGGGTCAGATACGCAGTATTTT | CASSFRDRGSDTQYF
. | TRBJ1-2 | . | TRBV5-1 | TGCGCCAGCAGCGTAGGTCAGGACAGAGGCTACTATGGCTACACCTTC | CASSVGQDRGYYGYTF
many | TRBJ2-5 | . | TRBV9 | TGTGCCAGCAGCCGGGGAGCGTCGGAGACCCAGTACTTC | CASSRGASETQYF
many | TRBJ2-3 | . | TRBV5-1 | TGCGCCAGCAGCTTGTGGCAGGATTCTAGCACAGATACGCAGTATTTT | CASSLWQDSSTDTQYF
. | TRBJ2-7 | TRBD2 | TRBV11-2 | TGTGCCAGCAGCTTAGATGTAGCGGGCCTATACGAGCAGTACTTC | CASSLDVAGLYEQYF
. | TRBJ1-6 | . | TRBV10-2 | TGCGCCAGCAGAGAAGCGGCAGGTCAATCACCCCTCCACTTT | CASREAAGQSPLHF
. | TRBJ1-3 | . | TRBV6-1 | TGTGCCAGCAGTGAACAGGGATCTGGGGGAAACACCATATATTTT | CASSEQGSGGNTIYF